The clone carrying this T cell receptor beta chain showed up just a few times. The V end lost 1 base, the J end lost 0 bases, and 9 bases lay between the germline ends. The CDR3 loop spans 15 amino acids. CDR1 and CDR2 from the germline V gene are KGHSH and LQKENI. This sample is drawn from a study of T cells after yellow fever vaccination. Making TCR cDNA involved 5'RACE template switching, which added UMIs and a universal primer site. TCRdb passed the 5' RACE reads through MiXCR, listing each CDR3 protein once. Of about 630,000 distinct CDR3 sequences detected, roughly 12% appear once; the ten largest clones hold 15%.

The sequence derives from a man in his thirties or forties who received the YFV17D yellow fever vaccine. The chain recombines TRBV18 with TRBJ1-2, with D tentatively TRBD1 (6 bases). The sample here was PBMCs, taken on the day of the yellow fever booster vaccination. The CDR3 DNA sequence: TGTGCCAGCTCACCACAGACAGGCCCTAACTATGGCTACACCTTC. Amino acid sequence: CASSPQTGPNYGYTF.